This TCR beta chain originates from a study of blood T cell repertoires in COVID-19. Study at large: From T cells, B-cell-depleted T cells, or PBMCs came the material, which was cDNA or gDNA.

CDR1 LGHDT and CDR2 YNNKEL come from the germline V gene (reference sequence). This CDR3 contains 12 residues. V dropped 7 bases and J dropped 6 bases, with 13 bases sitting between them. Authors' data handling: Using reference gene primer amplification, nucleated cell counts were estimated. Repertoires were generated with immunoSEQ multiplex PCR, while TCRdb's copy carries only in-frame clones and drops some. The DNA gave D and trimming, while V, J and clone size come from that table. This table has about 150,000 clones, around 81% appearing once. This receptor was taken from an elderly woman with COVID-19, enrolled during active disease. The chain links TRBV3-1 (or the pseudogene TRBV3-2) to TRBJ2-7, with D perhaps matching TRBD1 (6 bases). Sequenced: peripheral blood. CDR3 nucleotide sequence: TGTGCCAGCACCTCAGGGGTGGGCGAGCAGTACTTC. Its protein is CASTSGVGEQYF.